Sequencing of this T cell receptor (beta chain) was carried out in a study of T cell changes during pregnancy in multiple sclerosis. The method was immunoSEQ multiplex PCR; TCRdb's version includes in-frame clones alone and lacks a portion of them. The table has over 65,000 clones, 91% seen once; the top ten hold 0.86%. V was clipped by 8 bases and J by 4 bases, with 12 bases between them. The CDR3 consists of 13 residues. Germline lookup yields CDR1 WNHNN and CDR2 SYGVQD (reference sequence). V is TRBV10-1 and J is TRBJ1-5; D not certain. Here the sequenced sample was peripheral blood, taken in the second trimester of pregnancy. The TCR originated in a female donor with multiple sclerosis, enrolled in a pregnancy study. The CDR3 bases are TGCGCCAGCCGCCCCCTCGGGAATCAGCCCCAGCATTTT. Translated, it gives CASRPLGNQPQHF.